This entry lists 31 T cell receptor beta chains sequenced from one sample in a study of shared clonotypes between healthy human individuals (dated by TCRdb to about 2020). The method behind the library was the immunoSEQ multiplex PCR assay. This immuneACCESS table, as held by TCRdb, lists in-frame sequences with V and J called but not all clones. Of the missing ones, under half trace to an unresolved V gene in checked studies; the others have no known cause. The sample table shows about 990,000 clones, and 75% to 80% are seen once. The ten largest make up more than 0.55% of the sample. Sequenced: memory CD4+ T cells from PBMCs. What this sample's cell subset or site label stands for: CD45RA-negative fraction. All receptors derive from a man between 18 and 29 years old in good health. Some clones in this sample may be carry-over from other donors' samples.

This chain links TRBV4-3 with TRBJ2-4; TRBD1 matches at 8 bases. CDR1 is LGHNA, CDR2 YSLEER, per germline. Trimming took 2 bases from V and 0 from J; bases not matched to a gene: 6. CDR3 size: 17 residues. In nucleotides, the CDR3 is TGCGCCAGCAGCCAAAAGCAGGGGGCCCTAGCCAAAAACATTCAGTACTTC. Translated, it gives CASSQKQGALAKNIQYF.

Concerning this clone itself: A read error is possible here, since a much larger clone lies one base away. The chain combines TRBV5-1 with TRBJ2-5, with D unresolved. Trimming cost V 7 bases and J 11 bases, with 21 bases left between them. CDR1 and CDR2 (germline): SGHRS, YFSETQ. The CDR3 extends over 13 amino acids. CDR3 region: CASRRASSYGQYF. The CDR3, as DNA: TGCGCCAGCCGAAGAGCGAGCTCCTACGGGCAGTACTTC.

This CDR3 is CASSVGFGDEQFF. CDR3 DNA: TGTGCCAGCAGCGTAGGGTTTGGGGATGAGCAGTTCTTC. The rearrangement links TRBV9 to TRBJ2-1; D is undetermined. The CDR3 consists of 13 residues. Trimming took off 0 bases at V and 8 bases at J, with 9 bases between the two ends. Germline assignment: CDR1 SGDLS and CDR2 YYNGEE.

The chain links TRBV11-2 to TRBJ2-5, with D tentatively TRBD1 or TRBD2 (5 bases each). Germline V CDR1 and CDR2: SGHAT, FQNNGV. The germline V and J ends were trimmed by 0 bases and 0 bases, with 8 bases remaining between them. CDR3 length equals 15 residues. CDR3 DNA: TGTGCCAGCAGCTTAGACTGGGGGTACCAAGAGACCCAGTACTTC. Protein sequence: CASSLDWGYQETQYF. Filled out from reference TRBV11-2 and TRBJ2-5, the complete variable domain reads EAGVAQSPRYKIIEKRQSVAFWCNPISGHATLYWYQQILGQGPKLLIQFQNNGVVDDSQLPKDRFSAERLKGVDSTLKIQPAKLEDSAVYLCASSLDWGYQETQYFGPGTRLLVL.

The table lists this clone with a few counts. This chain uses TRBV10-3 with TRBJ1-1; D is unclear. Germline V gene lookup returns CDR1 ENHRY and CDR2 SYGVKD. Trimming cost V 4 bases and J 6 bases, with 6 bases left between them. The CDR3 extends over 11 amino acids. In DNA form, the CDR3 reads TGTGCCATCAGTGCCCAAGCTGAAGCTTTCTTT. Its protein is CAISAQAEAFF.

V usage is TRBV20-1 and J usage is TRBJ1-2, with 7 bases fitting TRBD1. J lost 3 bases, V lost 5 bases, and 0 bases had no gene match. This CDR3 has 11 amino acids. Germline CDR1 reads DFQATT; CDR2 reads SNEGSKA (reference sequence). The CDR3 nucleotides read TGCAGTGCTGGACAGGACTATGGCTACACCTTC. This gives the protein CSAGQDYGYTF.

V gene TRBV6-5 combines with J gene TRBJ2-5, with D possibly TRBD2 on 6 matching bases. The germline V gene has CDR1 MNHEY and CDR2 SVGAGI. The CDR3 loop spans 15 amino acids. Trimming removed 6 bases from V and 1 base from J, with 15 bases in between. CDR3 nucleotide sequence: TGTGCCAGCAGCACGGGACTGGCGATCCAAGAGACCCAGTACTTC. Translating gives CASSTGLAIQETQYF.

Notes on this clone: This sequence may be a read error, since a much larger clone differs from it by one base. The chain recombines TRBV29-1 with TRBJ2-2; possible D gene TRBD1, 6 bases. This CDR3 has 16 amino acids. CDR1 is SQVTM, CDR2 ANQGSEA, per germline. The CDR3 is CSVEDIPGVNTRELFF. For the CDR3, the DNA is TGCAGCGTTGAAGACATTCCAGGGGTAAACACCAGGGAGCTGTTTTTT.

This chain uses TRBV5-1 with TRBJ2-1, with 9 bases aligning to TRBD2. The germline V gene has CDR1 SGHRS and CDR2 YFSETQ. CDR3 length: 16 amino acids. After removal of 4 bases from V and 9 bases from J, the junction contained 14 bases not matched to a gene. As DNA, the CDR3 is TGCGCCAGCAGCGGAGGGACGGGAGGGACTAGCCTTGAGCAGTTCTTC. It codes for CASSGGTGGTSLEQFF.

The chain joins TRBV28 to TRBJ1-2; 9 positions match TRBD1. The V and J ends lost 5 bases and 1 base, in that order; junction bases with no gene match: 14. The germline V gene has CDR1 MDHEN and CDR2 SYDVKM. CDR3 length equals 18 residues. The chain's CDR3 is CASSPNRGQGVRNYGYTF. CDR3 bases: TGTGCCAGCAGTCCCAACCGGGGACAGGGTGTACGTAACTATGGCTACACCTTC.

This clone was seen a few times. The chain recombines TRBV7-9 with TRBJ2-5, with 7 bases lining up with TRBD2. The J call may be in error: the DNA end matches TRBJ2-7 better. Germline values: CDR1 SEHNR, CDR2 FQNEAQ (reference sequence). The CDR3 has 13 residues. This CDR3 is CASSLAGVDEQYF. The CDR3 DNA reads as TGTGCCAGCAGCTTGGCGGGAGTGGACGAGCAGTACTTC.

The chain carries TRBV5-1 and TRBJ2-5; weak D call: TRBD2 (6 bases). This CDR3 has 15 residues. CDR1 and CDR2 from the germline V gene are SGHRS and YFSETQ. Between the trimmed V and J ends, which lost 4 bases and 4 bases, there was a span of 17 bases. In DNA form, the CDR3 reads TGCGCCAGCAGCGTCGGAGGACTACATGGAGAGACCCAGTACTTC. Translated: CASSVGGLHGETQYF.

This chain uses TRBV10-3 with TRBJ1-4; 9 bases are shared with TRBD1. The CDR3 has 15 amino acids. Germline CDR1 and CDR2: ENHRY and SYGVKD. V shed 5 bases, J shed 6 bases, and the junction held 7 bases outside the gene matches. The CDR3 DNA reads as TGTGCCATCAGTAATACAGGGGGCGCGGATGAAAAACTGTTTTTT. Its protein product is CAISNTGGADEKLFF.

J is TRBJ2-7 and V is TRBV5-1; tentative D call: TRBD2 (5 bases). Per germline, CDR1 SGHRS and CDR2 YFSETQ. This CDR3 is built from 14 residues. The V end lost 4 bases, the J end lost 2 bases, and 13 bases lay between the germline ends. For the CDR3, the DNA is TGCGCCAGCAGCCCGACGGCGGGTCCCTACGAGCAGTACTTC. Translating gives CASSPTAGPYEQYF.

V and J are TRBV5-1 and TRBJ2-2; possible D gene TRBD1, 5 bases. From germline, CDR1 is SGHRS and CDR2 YFSETQ. Trimming took off 0 bases at V and 1 base at J, with 10 bases between the two ends. The CDR3 is 16 residues long. The CDR3 loop is CASSLALTENTGELFF. CDR3 in DNA: TGCGCCAGCAGCTTGGCCTTGACAGAGAACACCGGGGAGCTGTTTTTT.

The gene calls are TRBV7-3 and TRBJ2-3; TRBD2 aligns across 8 bases. The CDR3 runs to 15 residues. Germline V gene lookup returns CDR1 SGHTA and CDR2 FQGTGA. J gave up 1 base and V 5 bases, and 5 bases lay outside the gene matches. The CDR3 coding sequence is TGTGCCAGCAGCCCAGGGACTAGGGGCACAGATACGCAGTATTTT. Amino acids: CASSPGTRGTDTQYF.

This chain joins TRBV2 and TRBJ2-7; 10 bases fit TRBD2. Germline CDR1 and CDR2: SNHLY and FYNNEI. The CDR3 loop spans 11 amino acids. With 5 bases clipped from V and 10 bases from J, the junction kept 2 bases outside the gene matches. Written as DNA, the CDR3 is TGTGCCAGCAGTTCTAGCGGGAGCCAGTACTTC. Translation: CASSSSGSQYF. Drawing the rest from reference TRBV2 and TRBJ2-7, the complete variable domain is EPEVTQTPSHQVTQMGQEVILRCVPISNHLYFYWYRQILGQKVEFLVSFYNNEISEKSEIFDDQFSVERPDGSNFTLKIRSTKLEDSAMYFCASSSSGSQYFGPGTRLTVT.

This clone was detected only a few times. The chain combines TRBV5-4 with TRBJ2-2; perhaps TRBD2 as D (6 bases). V gave up 4 bases and J gave up 6 bases, with 16 bases separating them. The CDR3 sequence is 15 residues long. Germline V CDR1 and CDR2: SGHNT, YYREEE (reference sequence). CDR3 sequence reads: CASSSRDSLSGELFF. In DNA form, the CDR3 reads TGTGCCAGCAGCAGTAGGGACTCCCTATCCGGGGAGCTGTTTTTT.

Comment on this clone: Other DNA sequences in the same sample also yield this CDR3. The V and J genes are TRBV6-1 and TRBJ1-1, with a weak D call TRBD1 (6 bases). The CDR3 runs 14 residues. Looked up from germline, CDR1 is MNHNS and CDR2 is SASEGT. V lost 3 bases and J lost 4, with 12 bases in between. The CDR3 protein is CASSEGGAVTEAFF. For the CDR3, the DNA is TGTGCCAGCAGTGAGGGGGGCGCGGTCACTGAAGCTTTCTTT.

This chain uses TRBV5-1 with TRBJ1-4, with D uncertain. The CDR3 has 13 amino acids. Germline V gene sequence: CDR1 SGHRS, CDR2 YFSETQ. V lost 0 bases, J lost 3 bases, and 3 bases lay in between. In nucleotides, the CDR3 is TGCGCCAGCAGCTTGGGATCTAATGAAAAACTGTTTTTT. It codes for CASSLGSNEKLFF.

This chain connects TRBV5-1 to TRBJ2-7, with TRBD1 matching over 9 bases. Trimming removed 4 bases from V and 7 bases from J; junction bases left unmatched: 9. The CDR3 length is 14 residues. Germline CDR1 reads SGHRS; CDR2 reads YFSETQ. The CDR3 loop reads CASSQGTGPVEQYF. CDR3 coding DNA: TGCGCCAGCAGCCAGGGGACAGGGCCCGTGGAGCAGTACTTC.

This clone was observed a single time. A read error may explain this, as a much larger clone is one base away. CDR3 residues: CASSVGISGAAGELFF. Written as DNA, the CDR3 is TGTGCCAGCAGCGTAGGGATTAGCGGGGCTGCCGGGGAGCTGTTTTTT. V gene TRBV9 combines with J gene TRBJ2-2; 8 bases match TRBD2. CDR3 length equals 16 residues. Losses at the gene ends were 0 bases for V and 6 bases for J; bases not matched to a gene: 7. Germline V CDR1 and CDR2: SGDLS, YYNGEE.

This sequence joins TRBV5-1 and TRBJ2-2; D is uncertain. Germline values: CDR1 SGHRS, CDR2 YFSETQ. V was pared by 7 bases and J by 2 bases, with 6 bases between. CDR3 length: 12 residues. CDR3 sequence reads: CASQENTGELFF. CDR3 sequence (DNA): TGCGCCAGCCAGGAAAACACCGGGGAGCTGTTTTTT. The whole variable domain, remainder taken from reference TRBV5-1 and TRBJ2-2, is KAGVTQTPRYLIKTRGQQVTLSCSPISGHRSVSWYQQTPGQGLQFLFEYFSETQRNKGNFPGRFSGRQFSNSRSEMNVSTLELGDSALYLCASQENTGELFFGEGSRLTVL.

This clone came up a few times. V usage is TRBV28 and J usage is TRBJ2-5; D not certain. Deletions cut 4 bases from V and 6 bases from J, with 21 bases between. The germline V gene encodes CDR1 MDHEN and CDR2 SYDVKM. CDR3 length equals 16 residues. CDR3 bases: TGTGCCAGCAGTTCGGGCCTTTTGGGCAGAGAAAAGACCCAGTACTTC. It encodes CASSSGLLGREKTQYF.

This chain connects TRBV18 to TRBJ2-5; the D gene is possibly TRBD1 (6 bases). This CDR3 contains 18 residues. The V end was cut by 0 bases, the J end by 2 bases, with 19 bases between. Germline V CDR1 and CDR2: KGHSH, LQKENI. CDR3 loop: CASSPPTLWGPGQETQYF. CDR3 DNA sequence: TGTGCCAGCTCACCACCGACACTCTGGGGGCCCGGTCAAGAGACCCAGTACTTC.

The J gene is TRBJ2-7, the V gene TRBV6-1, with D unclear. V lost 8 bases to trimming and J lost 2 bases, with 10 bases between them. This CDR3 comprises 12 residues. Germline lookup yields CDR1 MNHNS and CDR2 SASEGT. CDR3 amino acids: CASGWTPYEQYF. DNA of the CDR3: TGTGCCAGCGGCTGGACCCCCTACGAGCAGTACTTC.

This chain uses TRBV5-1 with TRBJ1-5, with D possibly being TRBD1 (5 bases). Germline-derived CDR1 and CDR2 are SGHRS and YFSETQ. This CDR3 is 17 amino acids long. V lost 0 bases, J lost 2 bases, and 15 bases lay in between. The CDR3 DNA reads TGCGCCAGCAGCTTGGGCCCCAGGGCTGGAGGCAATCAGCCCCAGCATTTT. It translates to CASSLGPRAGGNQPQHF.

The V gene is TRBV6-5, the J gene TRBJ2-7, with TRBD2 matching 8 bases. CDR3 length equals 15 residues. Trimming removed 6 bases from V and 4 bases from J; junction bases left unmatched: 11. CDR1 MNHEY and CDR2 SVGAGI come from the germline V gene. The CDR3 bases are TGTGCCAGCAGGCCCTTGGGACTAGAGGTGTACGAGCAGTACTTC. Its translation is CASRPLGLEVYEQYF.

This rearrangement joins TRBV4-3 to TRBJ1-2, with 7 bases that match TRBD1. The CDR3 runs 15 residues. Trimming cost V 3 bases and J 4 bases; bases outside gene matches: 8. In germline, CDR1 is LGHNA, CDR2 YSLEER. CDR3 sequence (DNA): TGCGCCAGCAGCCAGGGAGGAGGGGGCCTCTATGGCTACACCTTC. Its translation: CASSQGGGGLYGYTF.

Concerning this clone: A far larger clone differs by one base, so this is likely a read error. Distinct nucleotide sequences in the sample also encode this CDR3. The rearrangement uses TRBV4-1 and TRBJ2-7; D remains ambiguous. V lost 4 bases to trimming and J lost 2 bases, with 18 bases between them. CDR1 and CDR2 from the germline V gene are MGHRA and YSYEKL. The CDR3 spans 16 residues. The chain's CDR3 is CASSPLLTRGPYEQYF. The CDR3 region has the DNA TGCGCCAGCAGCCCTCTCCTGACTCGAGGCCCCTACGAGCAGTACTTC.

V usage is TRBV10-3 and J usage is TRBJ1-1, with D possibly being TRBD1 (6 bases). The CDR3 loop spans 14 amino acids. Germline V lookup: CDR1 ENHRY, CDR2 SYGVKD. V was clipped by 2 bases and J by 4 bases, with 11 bases between them. CDR3 region: CAISELQGITEAFF. CDR3 DNA sequence: TGTGCCATCAGTGAGCTTCAGGGGATCACTGAAGCTTTCTTT.